This paragraph reports one T cell receptor beta chain. The antigen remains undetermined. The study ran its PCR with 60 Vbeta and 13 Jbeta primers. The data were produced by immunoSEQ multiplex PCR, yet TCRdb's version contains in-frame clones alone and is incomplete. The table includes over 85,000 clones, 86% detected once. The sample belongs to a study of cytomegalovirus exposure and HLA in healthy donors. CDR1 is LNHDA, CDR2 SQIVND, per germline (reference sequence). Trimming took off 3 bases at V and 7 bases at J, with 15 bases between the two ends. The CDR3 extends over 15 amino acids. Overall study results and limits: Across donors, presence/absence analyses took sequencing depth to be roughly uniform. Sequencing artifact likely explains a cluster of highly shared sequence variants. Earlier findings revealed that most TCR beta V segments proved productive either about 90% or about 30% of the time.

The chain carries TRBV19 and TRBJ2-2, with unresolved D. This sequence originates from a man aged 40-49 years in good health and CMV-seronegative. Source material: PBMCs. CDR3 bases: TGTGCCAGTAGTATTTCCGGGTTGCGGATCGGGGAGCTGTTTTTT. Protein sequence: CASSISGLRIGELFF.